This passage covers 5 T cell receptor beta chains from one sample sequenced in a study of spatial heterogeneity in lung cancer. Study-level results: In tumors, expanded intratumoral alpha and beta TCR counts tracked mutation counts.

For these receptors, no antigen is known. TCRdb processed the 5' RACE reads anew with MiXCR; each CDR3 protein has one entry. In the table there are fewer than 5,000 distinct CDR3 sequences, under 8% of which are singletons. Time point of the sample: sample taken at primary tumor resection. This specimen was lung tumor tissue, taken at surgery. The receptor source for this set is a male donor with early-stage non-small cell lung cancer.

This clonotype has just a few counts. The chain couples TRBV3-1 to TRBJ2-7, with 13 bases lining up with TRBD2. V gave up 2 bases and J gave up 3 bases; unmatched junction bases: 10. From germline, CDR1 is LGHDT and CDR2 YNNKEL (reference sequence). The CDR3 runs to 18 residues. The CDR3 nucleotides are TGTGCCAGCAGCCAAATGACTAGCGGGGGGTCTAACCTCTACGAGCAGTACTTC. Translation: CASSQMTSGGSNLYEQYF.

This clonotype qualifies as medium-sized. The chain links TRBV9 to TRBJ1-3; 7 bases line up with TRBD1. The CDR3 is 16 amino acids. CDR1 SGDLS and CDR2 YYNGEE come from the germline V gene. Germline trimming cut 0 bases from V and 6 bases from J; bases unmatched to any gene: 9. The CDR3 protein is CASSVATGDRENTIYF. CDR3 nucleotides: TGTGCCAGCAGCGTAGCTACCGGGGACAGAGAAAACACCATATATTTT.

In this sample, this clonotype is medium-sized. The chain uses TRBV5-1 and TRBJ1-5, with a tentative D call TRBD1 (6 bases). Trimming removed 7 bases at V and 3 bases at J, with 11 bases between. The CDR3 has 13 residues. Germline lookup yields CDR1 SGHRS and CDR2 YFSETQ. This CDR3 is CASSQGINQPQHF. The CDR3 nucleotides read TGCGCCAGCTCACAGGGAATCAATCAGCCCCAGCATTTT.

The sample holds a few counts of this clonotype. The chain combines TRBV20-1 with TRBJ2-7; D is unclear. The CDR3 is 12 amino acids. Germline loops: CDR1 DFQATT, CDR2 SNEGSKA (reference sequence). With 6 bases removed from V and 2 bases from J, the gap between germline ends came to 11 bases. The CDR3 DNA reads as TGCAGTGCCCTTTACGGTGCCTACGAGCAGTACTTC. Translated: CSALYGAYEQYF.

In this sample, this clonotype turned up many times. The rearrangement uses TRBV20-1 and TRBJ2-2; unclear D gene. The ends were cut back, 2 bases at V and 6 bases at J, with 4 bases in the middle. CDR3 length: 11 amino acids. CDR1 and CDR2 from the germline V gene are DFQATT and SNEGSKA (reference sequence). The DNA for the CDR3 is TGCAGTGCTAGAAAACCCGGGGAGCTGTTTTTT. It specifies CSARKPGELFF.